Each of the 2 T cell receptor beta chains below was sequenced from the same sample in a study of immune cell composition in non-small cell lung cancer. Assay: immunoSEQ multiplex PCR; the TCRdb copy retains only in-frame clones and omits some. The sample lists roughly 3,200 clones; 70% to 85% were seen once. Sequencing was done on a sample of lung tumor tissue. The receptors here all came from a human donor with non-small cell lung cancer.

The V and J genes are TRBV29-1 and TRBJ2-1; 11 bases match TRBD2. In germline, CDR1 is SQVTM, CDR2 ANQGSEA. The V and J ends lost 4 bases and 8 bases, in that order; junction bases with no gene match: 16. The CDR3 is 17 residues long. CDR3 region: CSVARRLLAGGRDEQFF. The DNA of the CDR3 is TGCAGCGTTGCCCGGAGATTGCTAGCGGGGGGTCGGGATGAGCAGTTCTTC.

CDR3 sequence: CASSSNRGPSNQPQHF. In DNA form, the CDR3 reads TGTGCCAGCAGCTCCAACAGGGGCCCTAGCAATCAGCCCCAGCATTTT. This rearrangement joins TRBV7-9 to TRBJ1-5; 7 bases are a match to TRBD1. Germline V lookup: CDR1 SEHNR, CDR2 FQNEAQ (reference sequence). After removal of 4 bases from V and 0 bases from J, the junction contained 6 bases not matched to a gene. CDR3 length equals 16 residues.